This note documents a single TCR beta chain sequence. Its specificity is unknown. The data derive from a study of post-analysis software for immune sequencing data. Regarding the study as a whole: F measure clustering grouped samples strongly by preparation batch. Five TRBV segments were significantly more frequent in patients than in controls. TRBV5-6, TRBV5-1 and TRBV20-1 were among these segments. Multiple sclerosis was associated with a significant reduction in normalized Chao1 diversity relative to controls.

The CDR3 covers 15 residues. The germline V gene encodes CDR1 SGHRS and CDR2 YFSETQ. Trimming shortened V by 3 bases and J by 9 bases, and 21 bases separated the two germline ends. Unique-molecular-identifier-tagged TCR beta cDNA libraries were used. Each CDR3 protein is one row after TCRdb ran MiXCR on the PCR reads. The sample includes roughly 800,000 distinct CDR3 sequences, 25% to 30% of them seen just once. The chain links TRBV5-1 to TRBJ2-5, with unresolved D. The source of this sequence is a girl aged 5-17 years with multiple sclerosis. The sequencing sample was made of blood. The CDR3: CASSYTGRPPRPQYF. For the CDR3, the DNA is TGCGCCAGCAGCTACACCGGACGACCCCCAAGGCCCCAGTACTTC. Full variable domain (remainder filled in from reference TRBV5-1 and TRBJ2-5): KAGVTQTPRYLIKTRGQQVTLSCSPISGHRSVSWYQQTPGQGLQFLFEYFSETQRNKGNFPGRFSGRQFSNSRSEMNVSTLELGDSALYLCASSYTGRPPRPQYFGPGTRLLVL.